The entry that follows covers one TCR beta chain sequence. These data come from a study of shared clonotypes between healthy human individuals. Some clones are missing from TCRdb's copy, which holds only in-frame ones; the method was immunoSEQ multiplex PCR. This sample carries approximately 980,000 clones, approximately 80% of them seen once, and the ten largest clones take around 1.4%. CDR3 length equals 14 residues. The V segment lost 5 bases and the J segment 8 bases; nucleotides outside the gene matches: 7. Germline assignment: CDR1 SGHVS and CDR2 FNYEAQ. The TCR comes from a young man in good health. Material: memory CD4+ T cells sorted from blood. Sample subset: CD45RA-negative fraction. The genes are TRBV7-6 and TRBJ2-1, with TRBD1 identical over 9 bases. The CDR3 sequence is CASSPGTGLYEQFF. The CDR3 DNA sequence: TGTGCCAGCAGCCCCGGGACAGGGCTCTATGAGCAGTTCTTC. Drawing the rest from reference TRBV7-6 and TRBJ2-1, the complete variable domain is GAGVSQSPRYKVTKRGQDVALRCDPISGHVSLYWYRQALGQGPEFLTYFNYEAQQDKSGLPNDRFSAERPEGSISTLTIQRTEQRDSAMYRCASSPGTGLYEQFFGPGTRLTVL.